One sample yielded the 25 T cell receptor beta chains listed below, sequenced in a study of monozygotic twins with inflammatory bowel disease. Reprocessing the 5' RACE reads, TCRdb reports a single entry for every CDR3 protein and omits DNA. Here the sample table reports about 160,000 distinct CDR3 sequences. The source material was blood. These receptor sequences come from a human donor with ulcerative colitis or Crohn's disease, or a healthy co-twin of an affected twin (not recorded which).

This chain links TRBV19 with TRBJ1-1; TCRdb selects TRBD1, and the lack of DNA leaves this call unchecked. Germline V CDR1 and CDR2: LNHDA, SQIVND (reference sequence). There are 14 residues in the CDR3. The CDR3 sequence: CASSIDKTGTEAFF.

The rearrangement links TRBV29-1 to TRBJ1-5; TCRdb reports TRBD1, a call that lacks DNA to check it against. The CDR3 consists of 16 residues. Germline assignment: CDR1 SQVTM and CDR2 ANQGSEA. CDR3 sequence: CSVECPSTGINQPQHF.

The chain links TRBV5-1 to TRBJ2-5. Germline V lookup: CDR1 SGHRS, CDR2 YFSETQ. The CDR3 sequence is 14 residues long. CDR3 sequence: CASSPDGYQETQYF.

The genes are TRBV24-1 and TRBJ1-1. CDR1 is KGHDR, CDR2 SFDVKD, per germline. The CDR3 sequence is 12 residues long. CDR3 loop: CATADSNTEAFF.

The chain links TRBV29-1 to TRBJ2-1; TCRdb picks TRBD2, but there is no DNA to check that call. The germline V gene encodes CDR1 SQVTM and CDR2 ANQGSEA. The CDR3 is 15 amino acids. CDR3 residues: CSVVASGQDYNEQFF.

The chain recombines TRBV7-2 with TRBJ1-4; the TCRdb D gene call, TRBD1, has no DNA to confirm it. From germline, CDR1 is SGHTA and CDR2 FQGNSA. This CDR3 is built from 13 residues. The CDR3 reads CASSDGQLEKLFF.

This chain joins TRBV20-1 and TRBJ2-5; lacking DNA, the TRBD1 call made by TCRdb goes unchecked. Germline CDR1 and CDR2: DFQATT and SNEGSKA (reference sequence). The CDR3 contains 14 residues. This CDR3 is CSASDSGGQETQYF.

This sequence joins TRBV19 and TRBJ1-2; TCRdb designates TRBD1, a call that cannot be tested without DNA. The CDR3 totals 13 residues. The germline CDR1 and CDR2 sequences are LNHDA and SQIVND (reference sequence). This chain's CDR3 is CASSQGQLYGYTF.

The gene calls are TRBV30 and TRBJ2-3; TCRdb selects TRBD1, and the lack of DNA leaves this call unchecked. CDR3 length: 16 residues. From germline, CDR1 is GTSNPN and CDR2 SVGIG (reference sequence). CDR3 region: CAWSTGTGGLTDTQYF.

The chain uses TRBV5-6 and TRBJ1-4; TCRdb's D gene call, TRBD1, goes unchecked for lack of DNA. The germline V gene has CDR1 SGHDT and CDR2 YYEEEE. This CDR3 comprises 15 residues. CDR3 sequence reads: CASSFFGQGDEKLFF.

This chain uses TRBV10-3 with TRBJ1-5; TCRdb's D call, TRBD1, is unchecked because there is no DNA. The CDR3 runs 16 residues. From germline, CDR1 is ENHRY and CDR2 SYGVKD. The CDR3 is CAISESPGQGNQPQHF.

V is TRBV24-1 and J is TRBJ1-2; checking the TCRdb D call of TRBD1 is not possible without DNA. Germline V CDR1 and CDR2: KGHDR, SFDVKD. The CDR3 sequence is 14 residues long. The CDR3 here is CATSDPPPGSGYTF.

This CDR3 is CSAREGGPAQPQHF. The gene calls are TRBV20-1 and TRBJ1-5; absent DNA, TCRdb's TRBD1 call cannot be checked. The CDR3 length is 14 residues. From germline, CDR1 is DFQATT and CDR2 SNEGSKA (reference sequence).

The rearrangement joins TRBV7-2 to TRBJ2-7; TCRdb calls TRBD2, which cannot be checked without DNA. Germline loops: CDR1 SGHTA, CDR2 FQGNSA. The CDR3 has 13 residues. This CDR3 is CASSSQRDGEQYF.

The chain employs TRBV6-2 or TRBV6-3 and TRBJ2-1; the D call from TCRdb, TRBD1, cannot be confirmed without DNA. CDR3 length equals 13 residues. Looked up from germline, CDR1 is MNHEY and CDR2 is SVGEGT. The CDR3 region is CASSPGAYNEQFF.

This chain joins TRBV20-1 and TRBJ2-1; TCRdb's assignment of TRBD1 cannot be checked, as there is no DNA. CDR1 is DFQATT and CDR2 is SNEGSKA in the germline V gene (reference sequence). The CDR3 runs to 15 residues. CDR3 amino acids: CSAPRLGGSYNEQFF.

This rearrangement joins TRBV28 to TRBJ2-7; no DNA is available, so the TRBD1 call from TCRdb remains unchecked. Germline V gene sequence: CDR1 MDHEN, CDR2 SYDVKM. This CDR3 is 13 amino acids long. CDR3 sequence: CASISGILGEQYF.

The chain recombines TRBV4-1 with TRBJ2-3. This CDR3 has 16 amino acids. Per germline, CDR1 MGHRA and CDR2 YSYEKL. CDR3 protein: CASSTSLGKSRDTQYF.

The V call is TRBV6-2 or TRBV6-3, the J call TRBJ2-1; lacking DNA, the TRBD2 call made by TCRdb goes unchecked. This CDR3 region has 16 residues. CDR1 and CDR2 (germline): MNHEY, SVGEGT. The CDR3 here is CASRSFGTAPYNEQFF.

The J gene is TRBJ1-6, the V gene TRBV27; TCRdb calls TRBD1, which cannot be checked without DNA. CDR1 and CDR2 from the germline V gene are MNHEY and SMNVEV (reference sequence). The CDR3 sequence is 13 residues long. CDR3 in amino acids: CASSPRQNSPLHF.

This chain uses TRBV5-6 with TRBJ2-7. From germline, CDR1 is SGHDT and CDR2 YYEEEE. The CDR3 totals 12 residues. CDR3 sequence: CASSVGLYEQYF. The whole variable domain, remainder taken from reference TRBV5-6 and TRBJ2-7, is DAGVTQSPTHLIKTRGQQVTLRCSPKSGHDTVSWYQQALGQGPQFIFQYYEEEERQRGNFPDRFSGHQFPNYSSELNVNALLLGDSALYLCASSVGLYEQYFGPGTRLTVT.

The chain uses TRBV5-4 and TRBJ2-1; the D call from TCRdb, TRBD2, cannot be confirmed without DNA. CDR1 and CDR2 from the germline V gene are SGHNT and YYREEE (reference sequence). CDR3 length equals 15 residues. Here the CDR3 reads CASTRDARLDNEQFF.

This sequence joins TRBV24-1 and TRBJ2-7; TCRdb's D call, TRBD1, is unchecked because there is no DNA. This CDR3 contains 15 residues. Germline values: CDR1 KGHDR, CDR2 SFDVKD. CDR3 sequence: CATSDSREPSGEQYF.

The chain combines TRBV20-1 with TRBJ2-5; TCRdb picks TRBD1, but there is no DNA to check that call. CDR1 is DFQATT, CDR2 SNEGSKA, per germline (reference sequence). The CDR3 spans 12 residues. CDR3 region: CSASTGQETQYF.

This chain joins TRBV12-3 or TRBV12-4 and TRBJ2-1; TCRdb calls TRBD2, which cannot be checked without DNA. This CDR3 has 14 residues. The CDR3 loop reads CASSLVGLANEQFF.